Listed below are T cell receptor beta chains from one sample, sequenced in a study of cytomegalovirus exposure and HLA in healthy donors. Data came from immunoSEQ multiplex PCR; TCRdb stores just in-frame clones and leaves some out. Of approximately 76,000 clones detected, approximately 95% appear once; the ten largest clones hold approximately 3.4%. The sample consisted of PBMCs. All receptors come from a woman in her late teens or twenties in good health and CMV-seropositive. Each CDR3 is given with its conserved first and last residue. The D gene is left open where the match is weak. Only some rows state a clone size, as once, few, many or a class for expanded clones.

v_call,clone_size,j_call,d_call,cdr3_nt,cdr3_aa
TRBV2,-,TRBJ2-3,TRBD1,TGTGCCAGCAGTTCCGGGACAGGGGCCACAGATACGCAGTATTTT,CASSSGTGATDTQYF
TRBV11-2,-,TRBJ1-3,-,TGTGCCAGCAGCTTAGGGCGGTACTCTGGAAACACCATATATTTT,CASSLGRYSGNTIYF
TRBV4-1,once,TRBJ2-7,-,TGCGCCAGCAGCCAAGTTTTGGAGGGAGCTTACTACGAGCAGTACTTC,CASSQVLEGAYYEQYF
TRBV7-2,-,TRBJ2-3,-,TGTGCCAGCAGCTTTGGGCGGGGTCAAACAGATACGCAGTATTTT,CASSFGRGQTDTQYF
TRBV10-3,-,TRBJ2-7,TRBD2,TGTGCCATCAGTGAGTCGGAGCTAGCGGGAGTAGAGCAGTACTTC,CAISESELAGVEQYF
TRBV6-4,-,TRBJ2-1,-,TGTGCCAGCAGTCCGGACCCGACTAGTGAGCAGTTCTTC,CASSPDPTSEQFF
TRBV28,-,TRBJ1-2,TRBD1,TGTGCCAGCAGCGACCCGGGACAGGGAGGGAACTATGGCTACACCTTC,CASSDPGQGGNYGYTF
TRBV7-2,few,TRBJ1-1,TRBD1,TGTGCCAGCAGCCAAGGGACAGGGATAGCTTTCTTT,CASSQGTGIAFF
TRBV27,once,TRBJ1-5,-,TGTGCCAGCAGTAGGGGGGGGGCAAGCAATCAGCCCCAGCATTTT,CASSRGGASNQPQHF
TRBV4-3,-,TRBJ1-4,TRBD1,TGCGCCAGCAGCCTTCACCGACAGGGTTCCGGTGATGAAAAACTGTTTTTT,CASSLHRQGSGDEKLFF
TRBV9,-,TRBJ2-2,TRBD2,TGTGCCAGCAGCGTAGAGGGGACTAGTGACACCGGGGAGCTGTTTTTT,CASSVEGTSDTGELFF
TRBV10-3,-,TRBJ2-7,-,TGTGCCACCCAGGCCCAACTGGACGAGCAGTACTTC,CATQAQLDEQYF
TRBV4-2,-,TRBJ1-1,-,TGTGCCAGCAGCCAAGATCGGAGTGAAGCTTTCTTT,CASSQDRSEAFF
TRBV28,-,TRBJ2-2,-,TGTGCCAGCAGGCCCACGGGACACCAGAACACCGGGGAGCTGTTTTTT,CASRPTGHQNTGELFF
TRBV6-1,-,TRBJ1-1,-,TGTGCCAGTCAGGGGTTTTTGATAACTGAAGCTTTCTTT,CASQGFLITEAFF
TRBV6-5,-,TRBJ1-4,-,TGTGCCAGCAGTTTCGGGGGTAAGGTGTTTTTT,CASSFGGKVFF
TRBV2,-,TRBJ2-7,-,TGTGCCAGCTCTAGGTTCCCCTACGAGCAGTACTTC,CASSRFPYEQYF
TRBV4-3,-,TRBJ2-7,TRBD2,TGCGCCAGCAGCCCCGGCCACGGGACTAGCCCCTACGAGCAGTACTTC,CASSPGHGTSPYEQYF
TRBV6-5,-,TRBJ2-7,TRBD1,TGTGCCAGCAGACCCGGGACAGGGACCTACGAGCAGTACTTC,CASRPGTGTYEQYF
TRBV15,-,TRBJ1-5,TRBD1,TGTGCCACCAGCCGAAGGACAGGGGGCTATCAGCCCCAGCATTTT,CATSRRTGGYQPQHF
TRBV4-3,-,TRBJ1-1,TRBD1,TGCGCCAGCTCCAGCTGGGGACAGACTAACACTGAAGCTTTCTTT,CASSSWGQTNTEAFF
TRBV10-3,-,TRBJ2-1,-,TGTGCCATCAGGCGCGCGGGACAGATATACAATGAGCAGTTCTTC,CAIRRAGQIYNEQFF
TRBV19,-,TRBJ2-7,TRBD1,TGTGCCAGTAGTCCAACAGGGGGCGCGTACGAGCAGTACTTC,CASSPTGGAYEQYF
TRBV5-1,-,TRBJ2-3,TRBD1,TGCGCCAGCAGCTTGGAGGGACAGGGTCCTGATACGCAGTATTTT,CASSLEGQGPDTQYF
TRBV5-1,-,TRBJ2-5,-,TGCGCCAGCAGCCGACAGGCTGAGGAGACCCAGTACTTC,CASSRQAEETQYF